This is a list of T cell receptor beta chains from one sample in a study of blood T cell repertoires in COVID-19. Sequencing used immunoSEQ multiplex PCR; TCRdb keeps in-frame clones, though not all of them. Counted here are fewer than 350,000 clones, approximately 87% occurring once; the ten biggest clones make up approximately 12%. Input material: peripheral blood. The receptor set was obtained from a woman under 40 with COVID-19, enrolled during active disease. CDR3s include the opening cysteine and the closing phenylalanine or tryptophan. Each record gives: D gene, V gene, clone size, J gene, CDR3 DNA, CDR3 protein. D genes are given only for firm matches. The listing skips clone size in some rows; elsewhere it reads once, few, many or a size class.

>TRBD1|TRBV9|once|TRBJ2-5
TGTGCCAGCAGCGCGGAGACAGGGGGACTCAGGGGGACCCAGTACTTC
CASSAETGGLRGTQYF
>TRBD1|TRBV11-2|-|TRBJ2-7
TGTGCCAGCAGCGCCCCGGGACAGGGGTCCTACGAGCAGTACTTC
CASSAPGQGSYEQYF
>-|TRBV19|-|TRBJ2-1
TGTGCCAGTAGTATGGCGGCTAGCCAGTGGAATGAGCAGTTCTTC
CASSMAASQWNEQFF
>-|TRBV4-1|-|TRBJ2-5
TGCGCCAGCAGCCAAGTAGCAGAGACCCAGTACTTC
CASSQVAETQYF
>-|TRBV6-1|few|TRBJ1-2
TGTGCCAGCAGTGAACAGGCGGGCGTCGGTGGCTACACCTTC
CASSEQAGVGGYTF
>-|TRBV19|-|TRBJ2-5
TGTGCCAGTAGTATGTTCGCGGGGACCCAAGAGACCCAGTACTTC
CASSMFAGTQETQYF
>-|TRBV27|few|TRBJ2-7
TGTGCCAGCAGCTGGGACACGAGTTCTTACGAGCAGTACTTC
CASSWDTSSYEQYF
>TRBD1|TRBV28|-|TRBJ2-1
TGTGCCAGTACCCCTCCGGGACAGGTAAAGAATGAGCAGTTCTTC
CASTPPGQVKNEQFF
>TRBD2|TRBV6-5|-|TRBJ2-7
TGTGCCAGCCAAGGGACTAGCGGGACCTACGAGCAGTACTTC
CASQGTSGTYEQYF
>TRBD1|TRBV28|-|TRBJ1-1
TGTGCCAGCAGACCCGACAGGGAAGAAGCTTTCTTT
CASRPDREEAFF
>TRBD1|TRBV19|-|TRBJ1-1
TGTGCCAGTAGTATGGGAGACAGGGGATTCACTGAAGCTTTCTTT
CASSMGDRGFTEAFF
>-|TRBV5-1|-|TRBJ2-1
TGCGCCAGCATACGCGGGGTTCCTTTCAATGAGCAGTTCTTC
CASIRGVPFNEQFF
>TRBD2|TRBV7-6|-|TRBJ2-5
TGTGCCAGCAGCTTAACGACTAGCGGGGACCAAGAGACCCAGTACTTC
CASSLTTSGDQETQYF
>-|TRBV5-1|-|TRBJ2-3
TGCGCCAGCAGCTCAATGACAGCTATCACAGATACGCAGTATTTT
CASSSMTAITDTQYF
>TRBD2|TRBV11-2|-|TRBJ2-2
TGTGCCAGCAGCTTAGGAAGGGCTAGCGGGGCCAAAGGTTGGGAGCTGTTTTTT
CASSLGRASGAKGWELFF
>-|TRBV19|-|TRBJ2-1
TGTGCCAGTAGTATACCAGGTAATGAGCAGTTCTTC
CASSIPGNEQFF
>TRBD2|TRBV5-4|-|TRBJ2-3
TGTGCCAGCAGCTTGGGGCTAGCGGGGGGAACAGATACGCAGTATTTT
CASSLGLAGGTDTQYF
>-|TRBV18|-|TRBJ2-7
TGTGCCAGCTCACCACGGACAAATTCCTACGAGCAGTACTTC
CASSPRTNSYEQYF
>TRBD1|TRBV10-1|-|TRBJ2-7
TGCGCCAGCAGTGAGACTACAGGGGCATCCACCGAGCAGTACTTC
CASSETTGASTEQYF
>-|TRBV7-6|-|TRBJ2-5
TGTGCCAGCAGCTTACACCCCGGACAGACAGCGGGGCAAGAGACCCAGTACTTC
CASSLHPGQTAGQETQYF
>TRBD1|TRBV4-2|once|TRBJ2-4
TGTGCCAGCAGCCCGCGGGACAGGGGGGCCAAAAACATTCAGTACTTC
CASSPRDRGAKNIQYF
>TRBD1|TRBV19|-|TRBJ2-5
TGTGCCATCCGGGACAGTAATTCAGAGACCCAGTACTTC
CAIRDSNSETQYF
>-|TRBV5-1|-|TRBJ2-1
TGCGCCAGCAGCTTGACGGGAAAGAGGTCCTACAATGAGCAGTTCTTC
CASSLTGKRSYNEQFF
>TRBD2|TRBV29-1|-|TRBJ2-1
TGCAGCGCTCCGGGACTAGCGGGTTTTAGCTCCTACAATGAGCAGTTCTTC
CSAPGLAGFSSYNEQFF
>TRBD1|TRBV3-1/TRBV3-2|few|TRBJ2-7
TGTGCCAGCAGCCAGGCAGGGGGCCACGAGCAGTACTTC
CASSQAGGHEQYF
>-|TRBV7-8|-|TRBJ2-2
TGTGCCAGCAGCTACGACCTAGGTTCGGGGCTGTTTTTT
CASSYDLGSGLFF
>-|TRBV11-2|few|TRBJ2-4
TGTGCCAGCAGCTTAGTCGGGGGAGTGGACATTCAGTACTTC
CASSLVGGVDIQYF
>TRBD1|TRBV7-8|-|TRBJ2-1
TGTGCCAGCAGCTTGTTACAGGGGGCGATGTATGATGAGCAGTTCTTC
CASSLLQGAMYDEQFF
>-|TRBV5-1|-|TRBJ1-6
TGCGCCAGCAGACCAGGGAGGGCGTCCTATAATTCACCCCTCCACTTT
CASRPGRASYNSPLHF
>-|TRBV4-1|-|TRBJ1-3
TGCGCCAGCAGCCAAGATGTCAGGCCTGGAAACACCATATATTTT
CASSQDVRPGNTIYF
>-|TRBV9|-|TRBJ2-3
TGTGCCAGCAGGGTTGGAAATGCGGTAACAGATACGCAGTATTTT
CASRVGNAVTDTQYF
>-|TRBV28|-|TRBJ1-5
TGTGCCAGCAGTCCCTCAGTTAGCAATCAGCCCCAGCATTTT
CASSPSVSNQPQHF
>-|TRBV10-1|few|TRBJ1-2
TGCGCCAGCAGTTTTACAGGCAGCTATGGCTACACCTTC
CASSFTGSYGYTF
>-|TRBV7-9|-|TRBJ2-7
TGTGCCAGCAGCCGCGACGAGCAGTACTTC
CASSRDEQYF
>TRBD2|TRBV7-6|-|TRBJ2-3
TGTGCCAGCAGCTTAGGACTAGCGGGGGGGACCACAGATACGCAGTATTTT
CASSLGLAGGTTDTQYF
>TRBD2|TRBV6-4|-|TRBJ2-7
TGTGCCAGCAGTGAGGAAGCGGGGGTTCACTACGAGCAGTACTTC
CASSEEAGVHYEQYF
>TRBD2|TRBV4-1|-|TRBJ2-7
TGCGCCAGCAGCCGATTGGGACTAGCGATGAACGAGCAGTACTTC
CASSRLGLAMNEQYF
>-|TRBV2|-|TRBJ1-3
TGTGCCAGCAGGCTTAGGGACACAATCTCTGGAAACACCATATATTTT
CASRLRDTISGNTIYF
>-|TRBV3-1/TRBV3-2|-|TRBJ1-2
TGTGCCAGCAGCCAAGAAGCGTGGGGGACTGGTCGCTATGGCTACACCTTC
CASSQEAWGTGRYGYTF
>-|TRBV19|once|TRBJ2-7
TGTGCCAGTAGTATCGGGACTTCGAGCTCCTACGAGCAGTACTTC
CASSIGTSSSYEQYF
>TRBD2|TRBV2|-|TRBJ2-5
TGTGCCAGCAGCGGACTAGCGGGGGGCCTGGAGACCCAGTACTTC
CASSGLAGGLETQYF
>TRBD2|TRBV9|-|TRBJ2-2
TGTGCCAGCAGACTAACTCGGGGGGACGGGGAGCTGTTTTTT
CASRLTRGDGELFF
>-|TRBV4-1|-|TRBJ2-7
TGCGCCAGCAGCCACGGCGCGGGGAGCTCCTACGAGCAGTACTTC
CASSHGAGSSYEQYF
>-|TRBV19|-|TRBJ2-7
TGTGCCAGTAGTATAGATCTAGTTGACGAGCAGTACTTC
CASSIDLVDEQYF
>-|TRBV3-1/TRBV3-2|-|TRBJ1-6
TGTGCCAGCAGCCACAGAACGGCCATCAGGGGTAATTCACCCCTCCACTTT
CASSHRTAIRGNSPLHF
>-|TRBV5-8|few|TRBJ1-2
TGTGCCAGCAGACAGGGTTATGGCTACACCTTC
CASRQGYGYTF
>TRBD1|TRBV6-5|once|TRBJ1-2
TGTGCCAGCAGGGACCTCAGGGGGAGGGGCTACACCTTC
CASRDLRGRGYTF
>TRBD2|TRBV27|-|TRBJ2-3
TGTGCCAGCAGTTTAGGTTGGGGTAGCGGGGTGGATACGCAGTATTTT
CASSLGWGSGVDTQYF
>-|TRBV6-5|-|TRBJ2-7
TGTGCCAGCAGTTATGGCAGGCCCTACGAGCAGTACTTC
CASSYGRPYEQYF
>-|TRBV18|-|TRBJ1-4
TGTGCCAGCTCACCCCAGGGGCCAGGGAGAATTAATGAAAAACTGTTTTTT
CASSPQGPGRINEKLFF